This TCR beta chain was recovered during a study of control samples from healthy donors and cancer patients. Sequencing was performed with immunoSEQ multiplex PCR; in TCRdb, only in-frame clones are kept and a portion is missing. Of about 92,000 clones listed, around 80% are singletons. The CDR3 runs 13 residues. Germline CDR1 SNHLY, CDR2 FYNNEI. V was clipped by 6 bases and J by 7 bases; unmatched bases: 2. This chain connects TRBV2 to TRBJ1-6, with 8 nucleotides matching TRBD1. This sequence was found in a woman aged 55-69 years in good health. Sequencing was performed on blood. The DNA for the CDR3 is TGTGCCAGCAGGAGGGACAGGAATTCACCCCTCCACTTT. Translated, it gives CASRRDRNSPLHF.